Below are 18 T cell receptor beta chains sequenced from a single sample in a study of blood T cell repertoires in COVID-19. Assay: immunoSEQ multiplex PCR; the TCRdb copy retains only in-frame clones and omits some. Of approximately 44,000 clones listed, 80% to 95% are singletons. The specimen was peripheral blood. These receptors originate from a human donor in a cohort sampled during active COVID-19.

This sequence joins TRBV30 and TRBJ1-4, with D unresolved. There are 13 residues in the CDR3. The V gene lost 3 bases and the J gene lost 6 bases, with 11 bases spanning the gap. Germline V CDR1 and CDR2: GTSNPN, SVGIG (reference sequence). CDR3 coding DNA: TGTGCCTGGAGAACCAACGAGGATGAAAAACTGTTTTTT. Protein product: CAWRTNEDEKLFF.

CDR3 DNA sequence: TGCAGCGTTAACAAGTACCCGACAGGTCCTCAAGAGACCCAGTACTTC. Protein sequence: CSVNKYPTGPQETQYF. The rearrangement links TRBV29-1 to TRBJ2-5, with D tentatively TRBD1 (6 bases). Germline values: CDR1 SQVTM, CDR2 ANQGSEA. The CDR3 sequence is 16 residues long. Trimming removed 5 bases from V and 2 bases from J, with 21 bases in between.

This chain links TRBV2 with TRBJ2-2, with TRBD1 matching over 9 bases. The CDR3 is made up of 15 amino acids. V was clipped by 7 bases and J by 3 bases; unmatched bases: 6. Germline V lookup: CDR1 SNHLY, CDR2 FYNNEI. CDR3 protein: CASIGTGLHTGELFF. CDR3 nucleotide sequence: TGTGCCAGCATTGGGACAGGGCTTCACACCGGGGAGCTGTTTTTT. The full variable domain, with the rest looked up from reference TRBV2 and TRBJ2-2, is EPEVTQTPSHQVTQMGQEVILRCVPISNHLYFYWYRQILGQKVEFLVSFYNNEISEKSEIFDDQFSVERPDGSNFTLKIRSTKLEDSAMYFCASIGTGLHTGELFFGEGSRLTVL.

The genes are TRBV10-3 and TRBJ1-5, with 7 bases fitting TRBD1. Per germline, CDR1 ENHRY and CDR2 SYGVKD. The CDR3 length is 15 residues. J gave up 3 bases and V 2 bases, and 4 bases lay outside the gene matches. The CDR3 region has the DNA TGTGCCATCAGTGAGGGCAGGGGGAACAATCAGCCCCAGCATTTT. It yields the protein CAISEGRGNNQPQHF.

V and J are TRBV29-1 and TRBJ2-1, with 10 bases lining up with TRBD2. The V and J ends lost 7 bases and 12 bases, in that order; junction bases with no gene match: 9. The CDR3 loop spans 12 amino acids. Germline CDR1 SQVTM, CDR2 ANQGSEA. The CDR3: CSEWTSGLGQFF. The CDR3 DNA is TGCAGCGAATGGACTAGCGGTCTGGGGCAGTTCTTC.

V and J are TRBV29-1 and TRBJ2-3; no definite D call. Deletions cut 6 bases from V and 2 bases from J, with 12 bases between. The germline V gene has CDR1 SQVTM and CDR2 ANQGSEA. CDR3 length: 13 amino acids. As DNA, the CDR3 is TGCAGCGTGAGCATCCCCAACACAGATACGCAGTATTTT. This translates into CSVSIPNTDTQYF.

This clone has only one observation. This rearrangement joins TRBV11-3 to TRBJ2-7; perhaps TRBD2 as D (5 bases). The length of the CDR3 is 16 residues. The germline gives CDR1 SGHNT, CDR2 YENEEA. Trimming shortened V by 2 bases and J by 6 bases, and 20 bases separated the two germline ends. The CDR3 loop is CASSLFRDPVSSEQYF. The CDR3 bases are TGTGCCAGCAGCTTATTCCGGGATCCGGTCTCTTCCGAGCAGTACTTC.

CDR3 sequence reads: CASSFPGQGFPNEQFF. DNA of the CDR3: TGTGCCAGCAGCTTCCCGGGACAGGGTTTTCCCAATGAGCAGTTCTTC. The J gene is TRBJ2-1, the V gene TRBV7-3; 9 nucleotides match TRBD1. Germline V gene data show CDR1 as SGHTA and CDR2 as FQGTGA. CDR3 length: 16 residues. V shed 3 bases and J 6 bases; nucleotides not matched to a gene: 9.

This rearrangement joins TRBV28 to TRBJ2-3; possible D gene TRBD2, 5 bases. Trimming cost V 6 bases and J 6 bases, with 25 bases left between them. Germline-derived CDR1 and CDR2 are MDHEN and SYDVKM. The CDR3 runs 17 residues. CDR3 in DNA: TGTGCCAGCAGCTACCCTCCGCTTGAGCGGAGCAGGGATACGCAGTATTTT. As protein: CASSYPPLERSRDTQYF.

The chain recombines TRBV3-1 (or the pseudogene TRBV3-2) with TRBJ2-7; a weak D match, TRBD2 (5 bases). The length of the CDR3 is 14 residues. Germline CDR1 reads LGHDT; CDR2 reads YNNKEL (reference sequence). With 4 bases removed from V and 3 bases from J, the gap between germline ends came to 13 bases. The CDR3: CASSPGPGGYEQYF. CDR3 bases: TGTGCCAGCAGCCCAGGACCTGGAGGCTACGAGCAGTACTTC.

The CDR3 DNA reads TGTGCCAGCAGCTTTCGGGACTTTCGGGAGGACACCGGGGAGCTGTTTTTT. Protein product: CASSFRDFREDTGELFF. This chain uses TRBV7-9 with TRBJ2-2, with 7 nucleotides matching TRBD2. Losses at the gene ends were 3 bases for V and 3 bases for J; bases not matched to a gene: 10. Germline CDR1 SEHNR, CDR2 FQNEAQ (reference sequence). The CDR3 contains 17 residues.

This chain joins TRBV2 and TRBJ2-2, with 11 bases matching TRBD2. V trimming: 0 bases; J trimming: 9 bases; junction bases outside the gene matches: 3. Looked up from germline, CDR1 is SNHLY and CDR2 is FYNNEI. There are 15 residues in the CDR3. CDR3 in amino acids: CASSEASGGARELFF. The CDR3 bases are TGTGCCAGCAGTGAAGCTAGCGGGGGGGCCAGGGAGCTGTTTTTT.

V usage is TRBV18 and J usage is TRBJ2-3, with TRBD2 as a possible D gene (6 bases). This CDR3 is 13 amino acids long. Per the germline V gene, CDR1 is KGHSH and CDR2 is LQKENI. The germline V and J ends were trimmed by 3 bases and 4 bases, with 8 bases remaining between them. CDR3 sequence: CASSPGEADTQYF. DNA of the CDR3: TGTGCCAGCTCACCCGGGGAGGCAGATACGCAGTATTTT.

The table lists this clone with a count of one. The chain couples TRBV9 to TRBJ1-5; TRBD1 matches at 7 bases. The trim removed 0 bases at V and 4 bases at J, leaving 4 bases unmatched. Germline CDR1 and CDR2: SGDLS and YYNGEE. CDR3 length: 15 amino acids. Written as DNA, the CDR3 is TGTGCCAGCAGCGTAGGATCAGGGGGTAATCAGCCCCAGCATTTT. Its translation: CASSVGSGGNQPQHF.

V is TRBV19 and J is TRBJ1-4, with D possibly TRBD1 on 5 matching bases. Germline V gene data show CDR1 as LNHDA and CDR2 as SQIVND (reference sequence). CDR3 length: 15 amino acids. Trimming removed 4 bases from V and 7 bases from J, with 16 bases in between. CDR3 DNA sequence: TGTGCCAGTAGTACGCAGGGCCGGGGGAGTGAAAAACTGTTTTTT. It specifies CASSTQGRGSEKLFF.

The CDR3 bases are TGTGCCAGCAGCGGGACTAGGGGCAATGAGCAGTTCTTC. It is translated as CASSGTRGNEQFF. This sequence joins TRBV6-2 or TRBV6-3 and TRBJ2-1, with 8 bases fitting TRBD2. Trimming cost V 6 bases and J 6 bases; bases outside gene matches: 4. Germline V gene sequence: CDR1 MNHEY, CDR2 SVGEGT. This CDR3 contains 13 residues.

This chain uses TRBV5-4 with TRBJ1-4; D gene ambiguous. The V and J ends lost 0 bases and 2 bases respectively, with 11 bases between them. The CDR3 spans 16 residues. Germline CDR1 and CDR2: SGHNT and YYREEE (reference sequence). Written as DNA, the CDR3 is TGTGCCAGCAGCTTGGCACCCCCGGGTACTAATGAAAAACTGTTTTTT. It encodes CASSLAPPGTNEKLFF.

The chain recombines TRBV4-2 with TRBJ2-1, with D tentatively TRBD2 (5 bases). Germline V lookup: CDR1 LGHNA, CDR2 YNFKEQ. The CDR3 length is 14 residues. V dropped 1 base and J dropped 6 bases, with 10 bases sitting between them. The CDR3 reads CASSQGGSPNEQFF. CDR3 coding DNA: TGTGCCAGCAGCCAAGGAGGGAGCCCCAATGAGCAGTTCTTC.